The present T cell receptor beta chain was sequenced within a study of breast tumors, draining lymph nodes, adjacent tissues. Study-wide points: Compared with lymph nodes, tumors were less diverse; compared with nontumor tissue, more. Data fit most tumor T cells coming from lymph node, expanding in tumor. Luminal-like breast cancer showed significantly higher tumor–nontumor repertoire similarity than basal-like. The lymph node origin of tumor T cells was framed as consistent with a hypothesis, not demonstrated.

TCRdb recomputed calls from the multiplex PCR reads with MiXCR, one row per CDR3 protein. The sample contains 55,000 to 75,000 distinct CDR3 sequences, roughly 40% of which appear only once. For this clonotype: What it binds is not known.

The CDR3 is 17 amino acids. J gave up 1 base and V 4 bases, and 6 bases lay outside the gene matches. Germline V gives CDR1 LGHNA, CDR2 YSLEER. The rearrangement joins TRBV4-3 to TRBJ2-6, with 8 nucleotides matching TRBD1. The TCR sequence derives from a female donor with breast cancer. Some clones in this sample may be carry-over from other donors' samples. Sequencing was carried out using breast tumor tissue. The CDR3 coding sequence is TGCGCCAGCAGCCCTTTACAGGGGGGTTCTGGGGCCAACGTCCTGACTTTC. This encodes CASSPLQGGSGANVLTF.